This T cell receptor beta chain is from a study of blood T cell repertoires in COVID-19. Cohorts were assigned according to the clinical history that participants reported. Original processing methods: Reference gene primer amplification gave estimated nucleated cell counts. TCRdb keeps only in-frame clones here, not all; method: immunoSEQ multiplex PCR. The DNA was the basis for D and trimming; V, J and clone size are from that table. The data hold almost 250,000 clones, with about 89% observed a single time. The table lists this clone with a count of one. The source material was PBMCs or T cells enriched from blood (not recorded which). The receptor was isolated from a woman aged 25 to 45 who had recovered from COVID-19.

The CDR3 sequence: CASSRTGLAGLGEQFF. CDR3 bases: TGTGCCAGCAGTCGAACGGGACTAGCTGGCCTCGGTGAGCAGTTCTTC. The genes are TRBV28 and TRBJ2-1; 9 nucleotides match TRBD2. V was pared by 5 bases and J by 9 bases, with 14 bases of the junction left unmatched. The CDR3 runs to 16 residues. Germline loops: CDR1 MDHEN, CDR2 SYDVKM.